Each of the 18 T cell receptor beta chains below was sequenced from the same sample in a study of response to subunit inactivated influenza vaccine. TCRdb re-derived calls from the RT-PCR reads in MiXCR, one entry per CDR3 protein. Altogether 500,000 to 600,000 distinct CDR3 sequences are present, under 15% being singletons, with the ten largest covering around 13%. The sequencing here drew on PBMCs from blood, taken 45 days after vaccination. These receptors all stem from a man between 45 and 60 years old who received an inactivated influenza vaccine.

This clonotype occurred many times. This chain connects TRBV28 to TRBJ2-1; TRBD1 matches at 9 bases. V shed 4 bases and J 6 bases; nucleotides not matched to a gene: 10. Germline V gene lookup returns CDR1 MDHEN and CDR2 SYDVKM. The CDR3 totals 16 residues. The CDR3 loop is CASSSSGTGKGNEQFF. CDR3 DNA sequence: TGTGCCAGCAGTTCCTCCGGGACAGGGAAGGGCAATGAGCAGTTCTTC.

This clonotype appeared a few times. The rearrangement joins TRBV4-3 to TRBJ1-4; D not certain. The V gene lost 3 bases and the J gene lost 1 base, with 9 bases spanning the gap. The CDR3 sequence is 15 residues long. CDR1 is LGHNA and CDR2 is YSLEER in the germline V gene. This chain's CDR3 is CASSQRVGTNEKLFF. The CDR3 bases are TGCGCCAGCAGCCAGCGTGTAGGAACTAATGAAAAACTGTTTTTT.

A few counts support this clonotype. This chain connects TRBV7-9 to TRBJ1-4, with D possibly TRBD1 on 5 matching bases. Germline V CDR1 and CDR2: SEHNR, FQNEAQ (reference sequence). Trimming cost V 3 bases and J 13 bases, with 9 bases left between them. This CDR3 has 11 residues. The CDR3 loop is CASSLGGRLFF. In DNA form, the CDR3 reads TGTGCCAGCAGCTTGGGGGGGAGACTGTTTTTT.

The chain carries TRBV29-1 and TRBJ1-6; D unclear. Germline V gene data show CDR1 as SQVTM and CDR2 as ANQGSEA. The germline V and J ends were trimmed by 7 bases and 7 bases, with 11 bases remaining between them. This CDR3 has 12 amino acids. The CDR3 DNA reads as TGCAGCGCTAGGGAGGGAAATTCACCCCTCCACTTT. As protein: CSAREGNSPLHF.

In DNA form, the CDR3 reads TGCGCCAGCAGCCCGGGACACTACTCTGGGGCCAACGTCCTGACTTTC. Translated, it gives CASSPGHYSGANVLTF. The chain couples TRBV5-1 to TRBJ2-6; perhaps TRBD1 as D (6 bases). Per germline, CDR1 SGHRS and CDR2 YFSETQ. V lost 4 bases and J 0 bases, leaving 11 bases between the germline ends. This CDR3 region has 16 residues.

This clonotype has more than one count but fewer than ten. The rearrangement links TRBV5-6 to TRBJ1-6; D is unresolved. The V end lost 3 bases, the J end lost 8 bases, and 15 bases lay between the germline ends. Germline CDR1 and CDR2: SGHDT and YYEEEE. This CDR3 is 15 amino acids long. The CDR3 coding sequence is TGTGCCAGCAGCTCTACGGGGTGGGAGGATTCACCCCTCCACTTT. Its protein is CASSSTGWEDSPLHF.

The chain combines TRBV6-1 with TRBJ1-6; possibly TRBD1 for D (5 bases). The germline V gene encodes CDR1 MNHNS and CDR2 SASEGT. The V gene lost 2 bases and the J gene lost 7 bases, with 12 bases spanning the gap. The CDR3 contains 15 residues. CDR3 in amino acids: CASSERGSLNSPLHF. In DNA, the CDR3 is TGTGCCAGCAGTGAACGGGGGTCGTTGAATTCACCCCTCCACTTT.

This rearrangement joins TRBV5-6 to TRBJ2-1, with 14 bases aligning to TRBD2. The CDR3 is made up of 18 amino acids. CDR1 and CDR2 (germline): SGHDT, YYEEEE. The V segment lost 3 bases and the J segment 1 base; nucleotides outside the gene matches: 6. Written as DNA, the CDR3 is TGTGCCAGCAGCTCTCGACTAGCGGGAGGGCCGTCCTACAATGAGCAGTTCTTC. Protein: CASSSRLAGGPSYNEQFF.

Note on this clonotype: This clone may be a read error of a much larger clone one base away. The V call is TRBV11-2, the J call TRBJ2-1, with D possibly TRBD1 on 6 matching bases. The CDR3 covers 13 residues. Germline V gives CDR1 SGHAT, CDR2 FQNNGV. The chain's CDR3 is CACSFGQINEQFF. CDR3 nucleotides: TGTGCCTGCAGCTTCGGACAGATCAATGAGCAGTTCTTC.

This clonotype was counted only a few times. The chain uses TRBV5-1 and TRBJ2-1; 9 bases are a match to TRBD1. Looked up from germline, CDR1 is SGHRS and CDR2 is YFSETQ. The trim removed 4 bases at V and 7 bases at J, leaving 15 bases unmatched. This CDR3 has 17 amino acids. This CDR3 is CASSPNGGTGIGNEQFF. In DNA form, the CDR3 reads TGCGCCAGCAGCCCTAATGGAGGGACAGGGATTGGGAATGAGCAGTTCTTC.

This clonotype has ten or more counts. The chain carries TRBV15 and TRBJ2-4; 9 bases are shared with TRBD1. CDR1 and CDR2 from the germline V gene are LNHNV and YYDKDF (reference sequence). The CDR3 runs to 15 residues. V gave up 0 bases and J gave up 9 bases; unmatched junction bases: 6. The CDR3 here is CATSREQGAPSIQYF. The DNA for the CDR3 is TGTGCCACCAGCAGAGAACAGGGGGCCCCCAGCATTCAGTACTTC. Full variable domain (rest looked up from reference TRBV15 and TRBJ2-4): DAMVIQNPRYQVTQFGKPVTLSCSQTLNHNVMYWYQQKSSQAPKLLFHYYDKDFNNEADTPDNFQSRRPNTSFCFLDIRSPGLGDTAMYLCATSREQGAPSIQYFGAGTRLSVL.

The genes are TRBV28 and TRBJ1-6; possibly TRBD1 for D (5 bases). V was pared by 11 bases and J by 0 bases, with 14 bases between. CDR3 size: 15 residues. Germline lookup yields CDR1 MDHEN and CDR2 SYDVKM. Here the CDR3 DNA reads TGTGCCTGCGTCGGGGGGAACTCCTATAATTCACCCCTCCACTTT. Its protein product is CACVGGNSYNSPLHF.

The chain couples TRBV7-9 to TRBJ2-5; 10 bases are a match to TRBD2. Germline CDR1 SEHNR, CDR2 FQNEAQ (reference sequence). The CDR3 covers 15 residues. Germline trimming cut 1 base from V and 5 bases from J; bases unmatched to any gene: 4. The CDR3: CASSLGGLALETQYF. The DNA of the CDR3 is TGTGCCAGCAGCTTAGGGGGACTAGCGTTGGAGACCCAGTACTTC.

This clonotype was recorded at least ten times. This chain joins TRBV30 and TRBJ1-1; D possibly corresponds to TRBD1 (5 bases). The germline V gene has CDR1 GTSNPN and CDR2 SVGIG (reference sequence). The CDR3 contains 13 residues. V was trimmed by 2 bases and J by 5 bases, leaving 12 bases between them. For the CDR3, the DNA is TGTGCCTGGAGTTTCAGGGTAACGACTGAAGCTTTCTTT. Protein: CAWSFRVTTEAFF.

This chain links TRBV10-1 with TRBJ2-2; 7 nucleotides align to TRBD1. The CDR3 runs 15 residues. Unmatched junction bases numbered 6, after V lost 4 bases and J lost 4 bases. Germline assignment: CDR1 WNHNN and CDR2 SYGVQD (reference sequence). The CDR3 protein is CASSVTGVGTGELFF. Here the CDR3 DNA reads TGCGCCAGCAGTGTAACAGGGGTTGGCACCGGGGAGCTGTTTTTT.

The rearrangement links TRBV9 to TRBJ2-7; D is undetermined. The V end was cut by 0 bases, the J end by 6 bases, with 10 bases between. The germline CDR1 and CDR2 sequences are SGDLS and YYNGEE. The CDR3 is 13 amino acids. The CDR3 spells CASSVGSISEQYF. The CDR3 DNA is TGTGCCAGCAGCGTAGGTAGTATCTCCGAGCAGTACTTC.

This sequence joins TRBV10-2 and TRBJ2-7, with 10 positions matching TRBD2. This CDR3 spans 15 amino acids. V lost 2 bases and J lost 4; bases outside the gene matches: 5. The germline V gene encodes CDR1 WSHSY and CDR2 SAAADI. The CDR3 DNA reads TGCGCCAGCAGTGAGAGCGGGGGGGCCGGTTACGAGCAGTACTTC. Translation: CASSESGGAGYEQYF.

This sequence joins TRBV3-1 and TRBJ1-2, with TRBD1 matching 7 bases. Germline lookup yields CDR1 LGHDT and CDR2 YNNKEL (reference sequence). This CDR3 has 15 residues. Trimming at V came to 4 bases and at J to 4 bases, leaving 9 bases not matched to a gene. The CDR3 DNA reads TGTGCCAGCAGCCCAAACCCGACAGGGCTCTATGGCTACACCTTC. This gives the protein CASSPNPTGLYGYTF.